These T cell receptor beta chains were read from a single sample in a study of early T cells in non-severe SARS-CoV-2 infection. TCRdb analysed the 5' RACE reads with MiXCR anew, one entry per CDR3 protein. The sample gives 29,000 or so distinct CDR3 sequences, roughly 4.7% of which show up once; less than 7.5% is in the top ten. The sequenced sample consisted of whole blood. All receptors derive from an adult who was a healthcare worker with PCR-confirmed SARS-CoV-2 infection or an uninfected control (not recorded which). Each CDR3 is given with its conserved first and last residue. D genes are given only for firm matches. Clone size appears in some rows only: once, few, many, or a class for an expanded clone.

TRBJ2-1 | TRBV24-1 | many | 15 | NA | CATSDTTRTVNEQFF | TGTGCCACCAGTGATACTACACGGACAGTCAATGAGCAGTTCTTC
TRBJ2-2 | TRBV7-9 | many | 12 | NA | CASSLEAGELFF | TGTGCCAGCAGCTTAGAGGCCGGGGAGCTGTTTTTT
TRBJ1-2 | TRBV2 | many | 14 | NA | CASTRGRGAHGYTF | TGTGCCAGCACCCGAGGGAGGGGGGCCCATGGCTACACCTTC
TRBJ2-5 | TRBV9 | many | 15 | TRBD2 | CASSVRGLAGETQYF | TGTGCCAGCAGCGTAAGGGGACTAGCAGGCGAGACCCAGTACTTC
TRBJ1-3 | TRBV18 | many | 15 | NA | CASSPKGSSGNTIYF | TGTGCCAGCTCACCAAAAGGGAGCTCTGGAAACACCATATATTTT
TRBJ1-4 | TRBV29-1 | many | 14 | TRBD1 | CSVGQGVSNEKLFF | TGCAGCGTTGGGCAGGGGGTCTCTAATGAAAAACTGTTTTTT
TRBJ2-1 | TRBV25-1 | many | 15 | TRBD1 | CASSRRDRDYNEQFF | TGTGCCAGCAGTCGACGCGACAGGGACTACAATGAGCAGTTCTTC
TRBJ2-7 | TRBV4-1 | few | 14 | TRBD2 | CASSQDLAGARQYF | TGCGCCAGCAGCCAAGATTTAGCGGGGGCCAGGCAGTACTTC
TRBJ1-5 | TRBV4-2 | many | 15 | NA | CASSHPGGGNQPQHF | TGTGCCAGCAGCCACCCCGGCGGGGGAAATCAGCCCCAGCATTTT
TRBJ2-7 | TRBV4-1 | many | 16 | TRBD2 | CASSQGGPGGGYEQYF | TGCGCCAGCAGCCAAGGGGGCCCTGGCGGGGGTTACGAGCAGTACTTC
TRBJ1-1 | TRBV29-1 | many | 13 | NA | CSVDNRVNTEAFF | TGCAGCGTTGATAACAGGGTCAACACTGAAGCTTTCTTT
TRBJ2-5 | TRBV11-2 | many | 15 | TRBD1 | CASSFRDRATEGQYF | TGTGCCAGCAGCTTCCGGGACAGGGCGACGGAGGGCCAGTACTTC
TRBJ2-3 | TRBV7-2 | NA | 14 | NA | CASSLDFNKVAQYF | TGTGCCAGCAGCTTGGACTTCAACAAGGTTGCGCAGTATTTT
TRBJ2-2 | TRBV7-6 | many | 16 | TRBD2 | CASSPSGGAFAGELFF | TGTGCCAGCAGCCCAAGCGGGGGGGCCTTCGCCGGGGAGCTGTTTTTT
TRBJ2-5 | TRBV7-2 | many | 16 | NA | CASSIASARAQETQYF | TGTGCCAGCAGCATCGCATCTGCCAGGGCCCAAGAGACCCAGTACTTC
TRBJ2-2 | TRBV3-1 | many | 17 | TRBD2 | CASSHHTSGGFTGELFF | TGTGCCAGCAGCCACCATACTAGCGGGGGGTTCACCGGGGAGCTGTTTTTT
TRBJ2-1 | TRBV14 | many | 17 | TRBD2 | CASSRFLTSGLYNEQFF | TGTGCCAGCAGCCGTTTCCTAACTAGCGGCCTGTACAATGAGCAGTTCTTC
TRBJ1-3 | TRBV20-1 | NA | 15 | TRBD1 | CSARASTGNTNTIYF | TGCAGTGCTAGAGCGTCGACAGGGAACACGAACACCATATATTTT
TRBJ2-1 | TRBV5-1 | NA | 15 | NA | CASSLDPAGLNEQFF | TGCGCCAGCAGCCTGGACCCCGCAGGGTTGAATGAGCAGTTCTTC
TRBJ1-6 | TRBV21-1 | few | 18 | NA | CASSKEGGLSSYNSPLHF | TGTGCCAGCAGCAAAGAAGGGGGCCTTAGCTCCTATAATTCACCCCTCCACTTT
TRBJ2-1 | TRBV5-6 | many | 14 | TRBD2 | CASSDGLAGWEQFF | TGTGCCAGCAGCGACGGACTAGCGGGATGGGAGCAGTTCTTC
TRBJ2-1 | TRBV24-1 | NA | 17 | TRBD2 | CATSDLGGGDSYNEQFF | TGTGCCACCAGTGACTTGGGTGGGGGGGACTCCTACAATGAGCAGTTCTTC
TRBJ1-1 | TRBV5-1 | many | 14 | NA | CASSLDDWTSEAFF | TGCGCCAGCAGCTTGGATGATTGGACGAGTGAAGCTTTCTTT
TRBJ1-1 | TRBV7-8 | many | 16 | TRBD1 | CASSLQQGSWGTEAFF | TGTGCCAGCAGCCTACAACAGGGGTCATGGGGTACTGAAGCTTTCTTT
TRBJ1-4 | TRBV19 | many | 14 | NA | CASSSYRVAEKLFF | TGTGCCAGTAGTAGCTACAGGGTAGCGGAAAAACTGTTTTTT
TRBJ2-2 | TRBV7-2 | few | 15 | TRBD1 | CASSLVQGYTGELFF | TGTGCCAGCAGCTTAGTACAGGGGTACACCGGGGAGCTGTTTTTT
TRBJ1-1 | TRBV12-5 | medium-sized | 13 | NA | CASGLTMNTEAFF | TGTGCTAGTGGTTTAACCATGAACACTGAAGCTTTCTTT
TRBJ2-7 | TRBV28 | few | 12 | NA | CASRAGRYEQYF | TGTGCCAGCAGGGCAGGGAGGTACGAGCAGTACTTC
TRBJ2-7 | TRBV3-1 | many | 13 | NA | CASSQVAGIEQYF | TGTGCCAGCAGCCAAGTTGCCGGGATCGAGCAGTACTTC
TRBJ2-7 | TRBV5-5 | many | 14 | NA | CASSPGGAPNEQYF | TGTGCCAGCAGCCCGGGCGGGGCCCCAAACGAGCAGTACTTC
TRBJ2-1 | TRBV13 | many | 14 | TRBD2 | CASSQRGSYNEQFF | TGTGCCAGCAGCCAGCGGGGCTCCTACAATGAGCAGTTCTTC
TRBJ1-2 | TRBV11-2 | many | 15 | NA | CASSPVRGARYGYTF | TGTGCCAGCAGCCCTGTGAGGGGAGCTAGATATGGCTACACCTTC
TRBJ2-7 | TRBV20-1 | many | 14 | TRBD1 | CSASRRTGIDEQYF | TGCAGTGCTAGTCGTCGGACAGGGATCGACGAGCAGTACTTC
TRBJ1-5 | TRBV20-1 | many | 14 | TRBD1 | CSALQGATNQPQHF | TGCAGTGCTCTACAGGGGGCTACAAATCAGCCCCAGCATTTT
TRBJ2-5 | TRBV7-6 | many | 13 | NA | CASSLDGEETQYF | TGTGCCAGCAGCTTAGATGGGGAAGAGACCCAGTACTTC